Ten or more counts support the clone carrying this T cell receptor beta chain. Its matching antigen is unknown. The investigators amplified TCR beta CDR3 regions from RNA transcripts. When the TCR CDR3 underwent first-round RT-PCR, the HTBI primer set was used. TCRdb analysed the multiplex PCR reads with MiXCR anew, one entry per CDR3 protein. In the table there are 500,000 or so distinct CDR3 sequences, about a sixth of which are singletons. This specimen belongs to a study of T cells in Graves' hyperthyroidism and ophthalmopathy. Study details: Upon initial diagnosis and before any treatment, peripheral blood was collected.

The V gene lost 8 bases and the J gene lost 1 base, with 7 bases spanning the gap. The CDR3 runs to 12 residues. Germline V gene lookup returns CDR1 MNHEY and CDR2 SVGEGT. General study findings and limits: Ophthalmopathy got predicted by the model a median about six months before its onset.

9.5 to 10 ml fresh peripheral blood yielded the PBMCs. This chain uses TRBV6-2 or TRBV6-3 with TRBJ2-3; D remains unclear. The sequence came from a young woman with Graves' ophthalmopathy. Sequences were obtained from blood. CDR3 protein: CASAGGTDTQYF. In DNA form, the CDR3 reads TGTGCCAGCGCTGGGGGCACAGATACGCAGTATTTT.